This TCR beta chain emerged from a study of T cell repertoires in cytomegalovirus infection. Study context: Public signatures in TCR beta pointed to CMV infection and matching HLA type.

Study results and caveats: Predominance within the ex vivo response was attributable to HLA-C-restricted CMV-specific TCR beta clonotypes.

V lost 0 bases, J lost 4 bases, and 8 bases lay in between. The V gene's germline CDR1 is SGDLS and CDR2 YYNGEE. The CDR3 runs 13 residues. TCRdb passed the reads through MiXCR, listing each CDR3 protein once. There are 750,000 to 950,000 distinct CDR3 sequences in the sample; under 35% occur only once, and approximately 14% lies in the top ten. Of note for this clonotype: Its antigen is as yet unknown.

The receptor's source is a human donor in good health (CMV status not recorded). Some clones in this sample may be carry-over from other donors' samples. The source material was cultured CD8+ T cells from PBMCs, sampled from culture after CMV antigen stimulation. The V gene is TRBV9, the J gene TRBJ2-7; D not resolved. The CDR3: CASSVALGYEQYF. The DNA for the CDR3 is TGTGCCAGCAGCGTAGCTCTGGGTTACGAGCAGTACTTC. The full variable domain, its missing parts supplied by reference TRBV9 and TRBJ2-7, is DSGVTQTPKHLITATGQRVTLRCSPRSGDLSVYWYQQSLDQGLQFLIQYYNGEERAKGNILERFSAQQFPDLHSELNLSSLELGDSALYFCASSVALGYEQYFGPGTRLTVT.